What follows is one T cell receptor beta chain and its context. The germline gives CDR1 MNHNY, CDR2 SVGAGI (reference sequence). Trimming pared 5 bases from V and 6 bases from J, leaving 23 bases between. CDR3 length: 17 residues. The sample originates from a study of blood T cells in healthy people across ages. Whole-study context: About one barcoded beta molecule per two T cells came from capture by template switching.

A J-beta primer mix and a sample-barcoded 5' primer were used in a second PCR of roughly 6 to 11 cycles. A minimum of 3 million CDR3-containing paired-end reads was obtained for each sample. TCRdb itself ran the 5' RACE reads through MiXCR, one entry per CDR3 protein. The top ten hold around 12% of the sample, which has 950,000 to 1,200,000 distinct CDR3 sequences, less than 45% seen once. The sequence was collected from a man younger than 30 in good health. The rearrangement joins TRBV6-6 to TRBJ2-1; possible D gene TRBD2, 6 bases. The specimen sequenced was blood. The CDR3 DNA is TGTGCCAGCAGTCACCCCCTCAGACTAGGACGCTCCAATGAGCAGTTCTTC. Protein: CASSHPLRLGRSNEQFF.